This is a list of T cell receptor beta chains from one sample in a study of T cell repertoires in aging, cancer and after chemotherapy. TCRdb re-called the multiplex PCR reads through MiXCR, storing one row per CDR3 protein. This sample has about 11,000 distinct CDR3 sequences, with 25% to 35% found just once. Sequencing input: blood. These receptors were taken from a human donor in good health. CDR3s include the opening cysteine and the closing phenylalanine or tryptophan. D genes are given only for firm matches. The size field is filled for only some rows; it gives once, few, many or a size class.

J gene: TRBJ1-1; clone size: -; D gene: -; V gene: TRBV20-1; CDR3 protein: CSARERGLNTEAFF
J gene: -; clone size: -; D gene: -; V gene: TRBV6-5; CDR3 protein: CASSIQETQYF
J gene: TRBJ1-5; clone size: -; D gene: -; V gene: TRBV28; CDR3 protein: CASLSGLHRPQHF
J gene: TRBJ2-7; clone size: -; D gene: TRBD1; V gene: TRBV5-6; CDR3 protein: CASSLEVQGVEQYF
J gene: TRBJ2-1; clone size: -; D gene: -; V gene: TRBV12-3/TRBV12-4; CDR3 protein: CASSLALGGNEQFF
J gene: TRBJ1-1; clone size: few; D gene: TRBD1; V gene: TRBV18; CDR3 protein: CASSPLQGSEAFF
J gene: TRBJ1-3; clone size: -; D gene: TRBD1; V gene: TRBV5-1; CDR3 protein: CASSSGQGGGNTIYF
J gene: TRBJ2-3; clone size: once; D gene: TRBD2; V gene: TRBV6-6; CDR3 protein: CASSDSASGGRSTQYF
J gene: TRBJ1-4; clone size: few; D gene: TRBD1; V gene: TRBV7-2; CDR3 protein: CASRTTGGNEKLFF
J gene: TRBJ2-7; clone size: few; D gene: -; V gene: TRBV12-3/TRBV12-4; CDR3 protein: CASSSWVGYEQYF
J gene: TRBJ2-5; clone size: -; D gene: TRBD1; V gene: TRBV7-9; CDR3 protein: CASSGGADRRLQETQYF
J gene: TRBJ1-3; clone size: few; D gene: TRBD1; V gene: TRBV6-1; CDR3 protein: CASRSGGDTIYF
J gene: TRBJ2-7; clone size: -; D gene: -; V gene: TRBV7-9; CDR3 protein: CASSTRDF
J gene: TRBJ2-2; clone size: -; D gene: -; V gene: TRBV19; CDR3 protein: CASSIGQYTGELFF
J gene: TRBJ2-3; clone size: -; D gene: TRBD2; V gene: TRBV27; CDR3 protein: CASSSLGAGDTDTQYF
J gene: TRBJ2-4; clone size: -; D gene: TRBD2; V gene: TRBV6-5; CDR3 protein: CASSSGGRTKNIQYF
J gene: TRBJ2-3; clone size: few; D gene: TRBD2; V gene: TRBV19; CDR3 protein: CASSIARDYLQDTQYF
J gene: TRBJ2-1; clone size: -; D gene: -; V gene: TRBV20-1; CDR3 protein: CSATRRFSSYNEQFF
J gene: TRBJ2-7; clone size: -; D gene: -; V gene: TRBV2; CDR3 protein: CASLGRSLSRAYEQYF
J gene: TRBJ2-3; clone size: -; D gene: TRBD2; V gene: TRBV7-8; CDR3 protein: CASRTGLAGGGDTQYF
J gene: TRBJ1-1; clone size: few; D gene: -; V gene: TRBV6-5; CDR3 protein: CASSRRGFTEAFF
J gene: TRBJ1-2; clone size: -; D gene: TRBD1; V gene: TRBV30; CDR3 protein: CAWTLATGGNYGYTF
J gene: TRBJ2-3; clone size: few; D gene: TRBD1; V gene: TRBV11-1; CDR3 protein: CASSAGDRVADTQYF
J gene: TRBJ1-3; clone size: few; D gene: -; V gene: TRBV6-5; CDR3 protein: CASSEAYGSMLSGNTIYF
J gene: TRBJ2-7; clone size: medium-sized; D gene: -; V gene: TRBV6-1; CDR3 protein: CASSEGGYSYEQYF
J gene: TRBJ2-1; clone size: -; D gene: TRBD2; V gene: TRBV19; CDR3 protein: CASSIPGLAASYNEQFF
J gene: TRBJ1-4; clone size: few; D gene: -; V gene: TRBV19; CDR3 protein: CASMGWTANWGEKLFF
J gene: TRBJ1-4; clone size: -; D gene: TRBD1; V gene: TRBV20-1; CDR3 protein: CSATGQGSSNEKLFF
J gene: TRBJ2-5; clone size: -; D gene: -; V gene: TRBV28; CDR3 protein: CASIPVRSGETQYF
J gene: TRBJ1-4; clone size: few; D gene: -; V gene: TRBV7-2; CDR3 protein: CASSRTLNEKLFF
J gene: TRBJ2-2; clone size: few; D gene: TRBD2; V gene: TRBV25-1; CDR3 protein: CASRAGTSSNTGELFF
J gene: TRBJ1-4; clone size: -; D gene: -; V gene: TRBV5-5; CDR3 protein: CASSLGGAEKLFF
J gene: TRBJ2-3; clone size: few; D gene: -; V gene: TRBV19; CDR3 protein: CASSILGDSDTQYF
J gene: TRBJ1-2; clone size: -; D gene: -; V gene: TRBV15; CDR3 protein: CATSGATDAPDYGYTF
J gene: TRBJ2-2; clone size: -; D gene: TRBD1; V gene: TRBV20-1; CDR3 protein: CSATDPGQGSGELFF
J gene: TRBJ2-3; clone size: few; D gene: TRBD2; V gene: TRBV11-3; CDR3 protein: CASSFGGVSTDTQYF
J gene: TRBJ2-2; clone size: medium-sized; D gene: TRBD2; V gene: TRBV6-1; CDR3 protein: CASIPGLASTGELFF
J gene: TRBJ1-1; clone size: -; D gene: -; V gene: TRBV7-2; CDR3 protein: CASSRNGGNTEAFF
J gene: TRBJ1-1; clone size: -; D gene: -; V gene: TRBV25-1; CDR3 protein: CASRKPGTGGRWTEAFF
J gene: TRBJ2-1; clone size: few; D gene: TRBD2; V gene: TRBV6-5; CDR3 protein: CASSGLAGGNEQFF
J gene: TRBJ2-7; clone size: few; D gene: -; V gene: TRBV6-5; CDR3 protein: CASESDGSYEQYF
J gene: TRBJ2-1; clone size: -; D gene: -; V gene: TRBV27; CDR3 protein: CAIATAPDYNEQFF
J gene: TRBJ1-5; clone size: -; D gene: -; V gene: TRBV19; CDR3 protein: CASSIMQGNQPQHF
J gene: TRBJ2-7; clone size: few; D gene: TRBD2; V gene: TRBV20-1; CDR3 protein: CSARERERNYEQYF
J gene: TRBJ1-2; clone size: few; D gene: -; V gene: TRBV28; CDR3 protein: CASSYKDYGYTF
J gene: TRBJ2-7; clone size: -; D gene: -; V gene: TRBV7-2; CDR3 protein: CASSFEGLYLYEQYF
J gene: TRBJ1-5; clone size: few; D gene: -; V gene: TRBV6-5; CDR3 protein: CASSRTRGLNQPQHF